A selection of T cell receptor beta chains follows, all from one sample in a study of control samples from healthy donors and cancer patients. Clones were sequenced by immunoSEQ multiplex PCR, and TCRdb holds only the in-frame ones, with some missing. The sample holds around 230,000 clones, roughly 94% seen once. Sequencing was performed on blood. The source of these receptors is a man over 45 in good health. Both conserved end residues are trimmed from each CDR3.

j_gene,v_gene,CDR3aa
TRBJ2-7,TRBV28,ASPPTKVSSYEQY
TRBJ1-1,TRBV6-6,ASSPTVDKAF
TRBJ1-2,TRBV11-1,ASSLGGGSGYT
TRBJ2-1,TRBV9,ASSARGGRRHHNEQF
TRBJ1-3,TRBV6-5,ATAFGRAGGNTIY
TRBJ1-1,TRBV5-6,ASSLVRGSTEAF
TRBJ1-6,TRBV7-2,ATQAQGAGSPLH
TRBJ2-7,TRBV5-1,ASSLPDSYEQY
TRBJ2-2,TRBV18,ASSPRQGQNTGELF
TRBJ2-5,TRBV19,ASSDTGTSAETQY
TRBJ1-2,TRBV6-5,ASRTPGQGAGGYT
TRBJ1-1,TRBV19,ASSIWTGGRNTEAF
TRBJ2-1,TRBV5-1,ASSQGQGGLDEQF
TRBJ1-1,TRBV30,AWSRGTVNTEAF
TRBJ2-7,TRBV7-2,ASSPRLADYEQY
TRBJ2-6,TRBV29-1,SARFSGANVLT
TRBJ2-3,TRBV11-2,ASSPIGTLKGDTQY
TRBJ1-2,TRBV28,ASNLNLKTGYT
TRBJ2-2,TRBV24-1,ATSDTRRNTGELF
TRBJ1-3,TRBV11-2,ASSPPGVGGNTIY
TRBJ1-2,TRBV9,ASSVDSNYGYT
TRBJ1-6,TRBV2,ASSPGTPNSPLH
TRBJ1-2,TRBV28,ASSRTGGYGYT
TRBJ1-6,TRBV5-1,ASSSNFGQYDYNSPLH
TRBJ2-5,TRBV28,ASSLRGAGSETQY
TRBJ2-2,TRBV27,ASSIRGGPTGELF
TRBJ1-6,TRBV15,ATSRDVNSPLH
TRBJ1-2,TRBV7-2,ASSLVGVVGYT
TRBJ2-7,TRBV7-3,ASPRAGGSSYEQY
TRBJ2-1,TRBV7-2,ASSSKTSGVYNEQF
TRBJ1-6,TRBV18,ASSRDAGNSPLH
TRBJ2-3,TRBV7-9,ASSLPPQRGSTDTQY
TRBJ1-1,TRBV7-9,ASSFFSGGSGTEAF
TRBJ2-7,TRBV29-1,SVSGSSYEQY
TRBJ1-6,TRBV2,ASSVQRTDNNSPLH
TRBJ2-1,TRBV27,ASSARASGLYNEQF
TRBJ1-1,TRBV29-1,SVEDRVGGYEAF
TRBJ2-7,TRBV6-1,ASSDISWRVSEQY
TRBJ1-2,TRBV19,ASSIAGYGYT
TRBJ2-3,TRBV5-5,ASSLGTNTQY
TRBJ2-5,TRBV10-2,ASSRGGRGETQY
TRBJ2-6,TRBV6-6,ASSPRGGIRERAGAGANVLT
TRBJ2-1,TRBV28,ASSYPRGLAGTYNEQF
TRBJ1-4,TRBV2,ASSVYLSRLF
TRBJ1-1,TRBV3-1/TRBV3-2,ASSPLGGTLKNTEAF
TRBJ2-3,TRBV2,ASTRGRQGKTDTQY
TRBJ1-3,TRBV30,AWKFGLKDNTIY
TRBJ1-6,TRBV6-5,ASSWVTGSNSPLH
TRBJ2-1,TRBV5-4,ASSAGMASNNEQF
TRBJ1-5,TRBV2,ASRERGGQGRQPQH
TRBJ2-2,TRBV15,ATSRGLGPGELF
TRBJ1-4,TRBV6-5,ASSPGDRGNEKLF
TRBJ1-1,TRBV27,ASRLRQGVSEAF
TRBJ2-5,TRBV5-1,ASRSDSGGTQY
TRBJ2-7,TRBV5-1,ASSVTGSLTRRYEQY
TRBJ2-5,TRBV28,ASSLNRAETQY